Listed below are T cell receptor beta chains from one sample, sequenced in a study of vaccination and CD4 T cells after COVID-19. The antigens of these receptors remain unknown. TCRdb used MiXCR to reprocess the PCR reads, holding one entry per CDR3 protein. The sample carries around 20,000 distinct CDR3 sequences, approximately 53% recorded once. The sequenced sample consisted of CD4+ T cells from blood, cultured in vitro. The source is a human donor who had recovered from COVID-19. Each CDR3 is given with its conserved first and last residue. A D gene is named only where the DNA matches it firmly. The size field is filled for only some rows; it gives once, few, many or a size class.

j_gene: TRBJ1-1
abundance: -
d_gene: -
v_gene: TRBV2
CDR3aa: CASSKGQGQGLGSFF
CDR3nt: TGTGCCAGCAGCAAGGGGCAGGGGCAGGGATTGGGGTCTTTCTTT

j_gene: TRBJ2-7
abundance: few
d_gene: TRBD2
v_gene: TRBV19
CDR3aa: CASGGRGRNEQYF
CDR3nt: TGTGCCAGCGGCGGGAGAGGGAGGAACGAGCAGTACTTC

j_gene: TRBJ2-1
abundance: few
d_gene: -
v_gene: TRBV27
CDR3aa: CASSLSGSGYNEQFF
CDR3nt: TGTGCCAGCAGTTTGTCGGGGTCGGGCTACAATGAGCAGTTCTTC

j_gene: TRBJ2-3
abundance: -
d_gene: -
v_gene: TRBV7-6
CDR3aa: CASSPLSTVGTQYF
CDR3nt: TGTGCCAGCAGCCCCTTGTCGACAGTGGGTACGCAGTATTTT

j_gene: TRBJ1-4
abundance: -
d_gene: -
v_gene: TRBV7-2
CDR3aa: CASSSRPLGEKLFF
CDR3nt: TGTGCCAGCAGCTCTCGGCCCCTCGGGGAAAAACTGTTTTTT

j_gene: TRBJ1-5
abundance: -
d_gene: -
v_gene: TRBV7-8
CDR3aa: CASSLGVTGNRPQHF
CDR3nt: TGTGCCAGCAGCTTAGGGGTGACAGGCAATCGGCCCCAGCATTTT

j_gene: TRBJ2-7
abundance: -
d_gene: TRBD1
v_gene: TRBV7-2
CDR3aa: CASSFSQLGQDYEQYF
CDR3nt: TGTGCCAGCAGCTTCAGTCAGTTGGGACAGGACTACGAGCAGTACTTC

j_gene: TRBJ1-2
abundance: -
d_gene: -
v_gene: TRBV27
CDR3aa: CASSQLPDPSGGYTF
CDR3nt: TGTGCCAGCAGTCAACTTCCCGACCCTTCTGGTGGCTACACCTTC

j_gene: TRBJ1-6
abundance: -
d_gene: -
v_gene: TRBV6-1
CDR3aa: CASSLQAHNSPLHF
CDR3nt: TGTGCCAGCAGTCTACAGGCCCATAATTCACCCCTCCACTTT

j_gene: TRBJ2-1
abundance: once
d_gene: -
v_gene: TRBV12-3/TRBV12-4
CDR3aa: CASRLGGRGYNEQFF
CDR3nt: TGTGCCAGCAGGCTCGGGGGCCGGGGGTACAATGAGCAGTTCTTC

j_gene: TRBJ1-2
abundance: -
d_gene: -
v_gene: TRBV7-2
CDR3aa: CASSLVGIGGYTF
CDR3nt: TGTGCCAGCAGCTTAGTGGGAATTGGAGGCTACACCTTC

j_gene: TRBJ2-5
abundance: -
d_gene: -
v_gene: TRBV27
CDR3aa: CASSLFPDQETQYF
CDR3nt: TGTGCCAGCAGTTTATTCCCGGACCAAGAGACCCAGTACTTC

j_gene: TRBJ1-1
abundance: -
d_gene: -
v_gene: TRBV29-1
CDR3aa: CSVEEALSGTTEAFF
CDR3nt: TGCAGCGTTGAAGAGGCGCTGAGCGGGACAACTGAAGCTTTCTTT

j_gene: TRBJ2-3
abundance: few
d_gene: -
v_gene: TRBV7-2
CDR3aa: CASSLGAYVGDTQYF
CDR3nt: TGTGCCAGCAGCCTTGGGGCGTACGTGGGAGATACGCAGTATTTT

j_gene: TRBJ2-1
abundance: -
d_gene: -
v_gene: TRBV20-1
CDR3aa: CSARPRGKVNEQFF
CDR3nt: TGCAGTGCTAGGCCCAGGGGCAAAGTAAATGAGCAGTTCTTC

j_gene: TRBJ2-5
abundance: -
d_gene: -
v_gene: TRBV6-1
CDR3aa: CASRADGQETQYF
CDR3nt: TGTGCCAGCAGGGCTGATGGGCAGGAGACCCAGTACTTC

j_gene: TRBJ1-5
abundance: -
d_gene: -
v_gene: TRBV11-2
CDR3aa: CASSLAGNNQPQHF
CDR3nt: TGTGCCAGCAGCTTAGCGGGGAACAATCAGCCCCAGCATTTT

j_gene: TRBJ1-4
abundance: -
d_gene: -
v_gene: TRBV20-1
CDR3aa: CSAAPGVGQGLFF
CDR3nt: TGCAGTGCTGCCCCAGGTGTTGGCCAGGGACTGTTTTTT

j_gene: TRBJ1-1
abundance: few
d_gene: -
v_gene: TRBV5-8
CDR3aa: CASSRKRLTGGNTEAFF
CDR3nt: TGTGCCAGCAGCAGAAAGCGTTTGACGGGGGGGAACACTGAAGCTTTCTTT

j_gene: TRBJ1-5
abundance: -
d_gene: -
v_gene: TRBV3-1
CDR3aa: CASSPSGGVDQPQHF
CDR3nt: TGTGCCAGCAGTCCCAGTGGGGGCGTCGATCAGCCCCAGCATTTT

j_gene: TRBJ2-6
abundance: -
d_gene: -
v_gene: TRBV7-8
CDR3aa: CASSGYRGHSGANVLTF
CDR3nt: TGTGCCAGCAGCGGGTACCGGGGCCACTCTGGGGCCAACGTCCTGACTTTC

j_gene: TRBJ2-7
abundance: few
d_gene: -
v_gene: TRBV7-6
CDR3aa: CASSLAPPDEQYF
CDR3nt: TGTGCCAGCAGCTTAGCCCCTCCCGACGAGCAGTACTTC

j_gene: TRBJ1-2
abundance: few
d_gene: -
v_gene: TRBV27
CDR3aa: CASSPMAGSYGYTF
CDR3nt: TGTGCCAGCAGTCCGATGGCGGGTAGCTATGGCTACACCTTC

j_gene: TRBJ1-4
abundance: once
d_gene: -
v_gene: TRBV30
CDR3aa: CAWGGTGNEKLFF
CDR3nt: TGTGCCTGGGGAGGCACAGGTAATGAAAAACTGTTTTTT

j_gene: TRBJ2-5
abundance: -
d_gene: -
v_gene: TRBV3-1
CDR3aa: CASSPSTGFGETQYF
CDR3nt: TGTGCCAGCAGCCCGTCTACGGGGTTCGGAGAGACCCAGTACTTC

j_gene: TRBJ2-1
abundance: once
d_gene: TRBD1
v_gene: TRBV5-1
CDR3aa: CASRPGQGETVQFF
CDR3nt: TGCGCCAGCCGACCGGGACAGGGGGAAACGGTGCAGTTCTTC

j_gene: TRBJ2-5
abundance: -
d_gene: -
v_gene: TRBV6-5
CDR3aa: CASSYSTGQETQYF
CDR3nt: TGTGCCAGCAGTTACTCGACCGGACAAGAGACCCAGTACTTC

j_gene: TRBJ2-7
abundance: few
d_gene: -
v_gene: TRBV10-3
CDR3aa: CAISGTTYEQYF
CDR3nt: TGTGCCATCAGCGGGACCACCTACGAGCAGTACTTC